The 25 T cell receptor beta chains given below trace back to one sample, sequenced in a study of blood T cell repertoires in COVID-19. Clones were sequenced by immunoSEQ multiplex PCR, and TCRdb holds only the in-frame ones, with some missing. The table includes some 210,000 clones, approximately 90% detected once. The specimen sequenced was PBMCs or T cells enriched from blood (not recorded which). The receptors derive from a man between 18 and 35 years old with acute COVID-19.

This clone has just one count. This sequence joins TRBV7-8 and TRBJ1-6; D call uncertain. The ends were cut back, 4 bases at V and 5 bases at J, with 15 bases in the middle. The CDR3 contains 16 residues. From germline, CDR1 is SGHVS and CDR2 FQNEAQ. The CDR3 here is CASSSPPWAHNSPLHF. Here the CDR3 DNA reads TGTGCCAGCAGCTCCCCCCCATGGGCCCATAATTCACCCCTCCACTTT.

CDR3: CASSTSSGGSSYEQYF. As DNA, the CDR3 is TGTGCCAGCAGCACCTCCAGCGGGGGGAGCTCCTACGAGCAGTACTTC. V and J are TRBV7-2 and TRBJ2-7; the match to TRBD2 covers 9 bases. The CDR3 runs to 16 residues. V lost 5 bases to trimming and J lost 0 bases; unmatched junction nucleotides: 8. CDR1 SGHTA and CDR2 FQGNSA come from the germline V gene.

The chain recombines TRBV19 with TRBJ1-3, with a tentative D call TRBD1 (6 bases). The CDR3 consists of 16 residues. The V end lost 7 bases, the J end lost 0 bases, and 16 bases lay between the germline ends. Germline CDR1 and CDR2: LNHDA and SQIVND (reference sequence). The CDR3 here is CASNSDRTNSGNTIYF. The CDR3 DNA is TGTGCCAGTAACTCTGACAGGACCAACTCTGGAAACACCATATATTTT.

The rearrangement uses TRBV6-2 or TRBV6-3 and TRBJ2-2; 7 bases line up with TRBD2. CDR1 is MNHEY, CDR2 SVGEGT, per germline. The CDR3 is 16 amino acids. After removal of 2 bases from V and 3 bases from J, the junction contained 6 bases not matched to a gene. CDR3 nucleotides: TGTGCCAGCAGTTACGACTGGGGGAGGGACACCGGGGAGCTGTTTTTT. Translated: CASSYDWGRDTGELFF.

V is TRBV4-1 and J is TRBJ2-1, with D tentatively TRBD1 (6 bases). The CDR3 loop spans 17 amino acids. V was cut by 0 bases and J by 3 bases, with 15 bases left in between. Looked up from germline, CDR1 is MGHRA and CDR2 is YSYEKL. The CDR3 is CASSQDLSGQIYNEQFF. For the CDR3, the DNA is TGCGCCAGCAGCCAAGATCTTTCAGGACAGATCTACAATGAGCAGTTCTTC.

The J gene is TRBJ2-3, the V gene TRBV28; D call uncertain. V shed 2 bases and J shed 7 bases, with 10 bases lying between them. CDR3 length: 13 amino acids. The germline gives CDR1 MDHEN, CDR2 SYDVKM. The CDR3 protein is CASSLHSVNTQYF. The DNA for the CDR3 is TGTGCCAGCAGTTTACACTCGGTCAATACGCAGTATTTT.

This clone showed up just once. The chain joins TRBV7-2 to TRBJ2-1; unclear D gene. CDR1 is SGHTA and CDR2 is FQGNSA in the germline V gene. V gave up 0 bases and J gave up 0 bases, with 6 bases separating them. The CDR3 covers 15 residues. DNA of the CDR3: TGTGCCAGCAGCTTAGCGGTCAGCTCCTACAATGAGCAGTTCTTC. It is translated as CASSLAVSSYNEQFF.

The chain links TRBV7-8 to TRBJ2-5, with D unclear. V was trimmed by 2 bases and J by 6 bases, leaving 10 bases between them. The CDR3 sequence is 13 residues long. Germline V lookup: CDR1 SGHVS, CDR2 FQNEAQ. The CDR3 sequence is CASSLNEPQTQYF. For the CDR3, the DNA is TGTGCCAGCAGCTTAAACGAGCCCCAGACCCAGTACTTC.

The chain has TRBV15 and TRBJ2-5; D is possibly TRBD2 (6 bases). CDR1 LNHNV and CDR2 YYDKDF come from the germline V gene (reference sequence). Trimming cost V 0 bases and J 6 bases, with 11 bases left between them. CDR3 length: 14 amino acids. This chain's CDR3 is CATSRDGEVKTQYF. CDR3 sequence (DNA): TGTGCCACCAGCAGAGACGGGGAGGTGAAGACCCAGTACTTC.

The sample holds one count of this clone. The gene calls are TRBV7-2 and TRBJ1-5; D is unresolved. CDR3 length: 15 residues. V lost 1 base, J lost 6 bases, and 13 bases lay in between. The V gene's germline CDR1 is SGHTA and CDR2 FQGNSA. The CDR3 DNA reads TGTGCCAGCAGCTTAGGAGGGATAGAACGTCAGCCCCAGCATTTT. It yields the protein CASSLGGIERQPQHF.

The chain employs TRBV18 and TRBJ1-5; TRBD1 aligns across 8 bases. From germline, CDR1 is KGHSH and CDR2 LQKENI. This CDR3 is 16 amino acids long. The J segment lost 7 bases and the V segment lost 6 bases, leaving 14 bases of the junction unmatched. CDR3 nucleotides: TGTGCCAGCTCGCCCAGTCCGACAGGGGTTGGACAGCCCCAGCATTTT. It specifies CASSPSPTGVGQPQHF.

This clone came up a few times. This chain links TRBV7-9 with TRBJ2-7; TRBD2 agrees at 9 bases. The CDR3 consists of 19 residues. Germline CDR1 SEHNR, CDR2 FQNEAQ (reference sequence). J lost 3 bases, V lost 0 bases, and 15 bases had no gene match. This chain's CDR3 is CASSLARGKTSGTLYEQYF. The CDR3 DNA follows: TGTGCCAGCAGCTTAGCGCGGGGGAAGACTAGCGGTACCCTCTACGAGCAGTACTTC.

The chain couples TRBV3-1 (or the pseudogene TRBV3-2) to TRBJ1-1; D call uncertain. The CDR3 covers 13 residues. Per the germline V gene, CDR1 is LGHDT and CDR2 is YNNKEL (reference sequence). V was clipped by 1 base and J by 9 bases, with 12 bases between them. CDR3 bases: TGTGCCAGCAGCCAAGGGGAGGGTCTCAAAGCTTTCTTT. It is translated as CASSQGEGLKAFF.

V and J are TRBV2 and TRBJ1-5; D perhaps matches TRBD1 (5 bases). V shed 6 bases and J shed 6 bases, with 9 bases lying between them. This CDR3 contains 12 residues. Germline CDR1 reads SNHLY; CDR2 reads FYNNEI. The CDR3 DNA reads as TGTGCCAGCAGCCAGGGTTTTCAGCCCCAGCATTTT. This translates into CASSQGFQPQHF.

The CDR3 coding sequence is TGTGCCAGCAGCTTAGATAATCAGGACAGCTGCTATGGCTACACCTTC. Its protein product is CASSLDNQDSCYGYTF. The chain recombines TRBV11-3 with TRBJ1-2; tentative D call: TRBD1 (6 bases). V was trimmed by 0 bases and J by 4 bases, leaving 15 bases between them. This CDR3 region has 16 residues. Germline lookup yields CDR1 SGHNT and CDR2 YENEEA.

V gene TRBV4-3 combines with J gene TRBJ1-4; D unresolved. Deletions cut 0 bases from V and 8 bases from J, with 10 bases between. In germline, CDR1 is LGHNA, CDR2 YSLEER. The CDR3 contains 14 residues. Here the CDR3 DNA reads TGCGCCAGCAGCCAAGAGCCGGGGTCGGAAAAACTGTTTTTT. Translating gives CASSQEPGSEKLFF.

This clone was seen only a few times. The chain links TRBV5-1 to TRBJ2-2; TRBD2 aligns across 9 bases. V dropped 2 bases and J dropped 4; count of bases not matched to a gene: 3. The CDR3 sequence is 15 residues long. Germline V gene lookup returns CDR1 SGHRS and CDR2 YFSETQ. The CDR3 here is CASSLAGGVTGELFF. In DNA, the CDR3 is TGCGCCAGCAGCTTAGCGGGAGGTGTCACCGGGGAGCTGTTTTTT.

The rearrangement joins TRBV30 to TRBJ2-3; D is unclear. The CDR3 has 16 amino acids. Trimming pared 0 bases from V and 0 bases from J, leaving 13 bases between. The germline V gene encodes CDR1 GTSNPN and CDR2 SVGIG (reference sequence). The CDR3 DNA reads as TGTGCCTGGAGTGTACTAAGCCCGTATAGCACAGATACGCAGTATTTT. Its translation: CAWSVLSPYSTDTQYF.

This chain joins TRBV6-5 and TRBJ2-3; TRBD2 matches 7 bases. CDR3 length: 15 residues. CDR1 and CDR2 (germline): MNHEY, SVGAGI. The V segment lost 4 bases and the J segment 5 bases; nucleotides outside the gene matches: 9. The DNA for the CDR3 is TGTGCCAGCAGTTCCTGGCGGGAGTCGCAAGATACGCAGTATTTT. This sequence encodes CASSSWRESQDTQYF.

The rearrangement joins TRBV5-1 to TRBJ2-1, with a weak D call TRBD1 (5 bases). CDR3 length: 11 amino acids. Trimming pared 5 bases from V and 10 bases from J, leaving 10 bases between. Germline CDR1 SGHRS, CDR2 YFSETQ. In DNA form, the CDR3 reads TGCGCCAGCAGTGGGGCGTACGAGCAGTTCTTC. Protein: CASSGAYEQFF.

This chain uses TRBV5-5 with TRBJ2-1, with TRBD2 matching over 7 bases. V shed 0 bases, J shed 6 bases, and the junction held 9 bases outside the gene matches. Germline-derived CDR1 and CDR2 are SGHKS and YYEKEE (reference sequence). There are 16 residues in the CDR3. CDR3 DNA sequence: TGTGCCAGCAGCTTGGATATTCGGGACTACCTCAATGAGCAGTTCTTC. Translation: CASSLDIRDYLNEQFF.

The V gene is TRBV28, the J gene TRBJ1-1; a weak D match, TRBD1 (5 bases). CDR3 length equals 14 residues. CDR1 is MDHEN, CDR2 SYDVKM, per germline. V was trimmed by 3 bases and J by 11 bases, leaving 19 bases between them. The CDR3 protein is CASSFPGQPIMAFF. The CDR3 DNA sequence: TGTGCCAGCAGTTTTCCAGGGCAGCCCATAATGGCTTTCTTT.

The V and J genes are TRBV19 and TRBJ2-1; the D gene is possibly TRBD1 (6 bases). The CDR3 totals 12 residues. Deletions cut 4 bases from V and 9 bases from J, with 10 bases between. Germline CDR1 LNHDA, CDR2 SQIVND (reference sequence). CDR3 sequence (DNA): TGTGCCAGTAGTACTTCAGGGGCTGAGCAGTTCTTC. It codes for CASSTSGAEQFF.

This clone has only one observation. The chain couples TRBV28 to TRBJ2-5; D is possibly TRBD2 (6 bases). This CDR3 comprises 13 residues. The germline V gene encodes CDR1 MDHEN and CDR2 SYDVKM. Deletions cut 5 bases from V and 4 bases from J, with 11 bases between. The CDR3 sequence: CASSRVAAETQYF. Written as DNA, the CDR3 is TGTGCCAGCAGTCGGGTAGCGGCAGAGACCCAGTACTTC.

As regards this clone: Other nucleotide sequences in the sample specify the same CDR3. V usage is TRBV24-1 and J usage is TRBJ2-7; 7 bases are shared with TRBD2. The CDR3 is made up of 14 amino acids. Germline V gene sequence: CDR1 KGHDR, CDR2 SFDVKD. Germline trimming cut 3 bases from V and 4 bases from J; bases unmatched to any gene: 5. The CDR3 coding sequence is TGTGCCACCAGTGATCCTTCGGGAGGTTACGAGCAGTACTTC. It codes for CATSDPSGGYEQYF.